A selection of T cell receptor beta chains follows, all from one sample in a study of T-cell memory formation after mild COVID-19. TCRdb redid the calling of the 5' RACE reads with MiXCR, one entry per CDR3 protein. The profile shows just under 150,000 distinct CDR3 sequences, around 21% of them singletons. Sequenced input: PBMCs or a T cell subset sorted from them (not recorded which). Receptors were obtained from an adult woman who had mild COVID-19 (a few samples of this study predate the infection). Cell type and time point are not known. Both conserved end residues are part of each CDR3. The order of the fields is D gene, V gene, J gene, clone size, CDR3 DNA, CDR3 protein. D genes are given only for firm matches. Clone size is shown for a subset of rows, as once, few, many or a class of expanded clone.

>TRBD1|TRBV5-1|TRBJ2-1|NA
TGCGCCAGCAGACAGGGGGATGAGCAGTTCTTC
CASRQGDEQFF
>TRBD2|TRBV5-4|TRBJ2-5|few
TGTGCCAGCACGACTAGCGGGAGTGAGACCCAGTACTTC
CASTTSGSETQYF
>NA|TRBV6-2/TRBV6-3|TRBJ2-7|NA
TGTGCCAGCAGCCAGAACCGTATCTCCTACGAGCAGTACTTC
CASSQNRISYEQYF
>NA|TRBV12-3/TRBV12-4|TRBJ1-5|NA
TGTGCCAGCAGTTTGGGGGTGAGGAATCAGCCCCAGCATTTT
CASSLGVRNQPQHF
>NA|TRBV4-2|TRBJ1-6|few
TGTGCCAGCAGCCAAGATAGACCTCCAAAGAATTCACCCCTCCACTTT
CASSQDRPPKNSPLHF
>NA|TRBV7-6|TRBJ2-5|NA
TGTGCCAGCAGCGCCGGGACAACCCAAGAGACCCAGTACTTC
CASSAGTTQETQYF
>NA|TRBV3-2|TRBJ1-4|NA
TGTGCCAGCAGCCCCATCGGGACAGTCGGTGAAAAACTGTTTTTT
CASSPIGTVGEKLFF
>NA|TRBV5-1|TRBJ1-2|NA
TGCGCCAGCAGCTCTGACAGTGCCTATGGCTACACCTTC
CASSSDSAYGYTF
>TRBD1|TRBV7-3|TRBJ2-2|few
TGTGCCAGCAGCCCGACAGGGGGGGATAACACCGGGGAGCTGTTTTTT
CASSPTGGDNTGELFF
>TRBD1|TRBV12-3/TRBV12-4|TRBJ2-7|few
TGTGCCAGCAGCAACGGACAGGGGGTTTCCTACGAGCAGTACTTC
CASSNGQGVSYEQYF
>NA|TRBV30|TRBJ2-3|few
TGTGCCTGGAGTGTACCTGACAGACCCGCAGCTAAGACGCAGTATTTT
CAWSVPDRPAAKTQYF
>TRBD2|TRBV5-1|TRBJ2-2|few
TGCGCCAGCAGCCGGGAACTAGCGGCCAACACCGGGGAGCTGTTTTTT
CASSRELAANTGELFF
>NA|TRBV6-5|TRBJ2-7|NA
TGTGCCAGCACTTATGGACGGTCCTACGAGCAGTACTTC
CASTYGRSYEQYF
>TRBD1|TRBV20-1|TRBJ2-7|few
TGCAGTGCACCGGGACAGGGGATCAACGAGCAGTACTTC
CSAPGQGINEQYF
>NA|TRBV12-3/TRBV12-4|TRBJ2-3|few
TGTGCCACCGGGCGTCAGGGACCAGATACGCAGTATTTT
CATGRQGPDTQYF
>NA|TRBV12-3/TRBV12-4|TRBJ1-4|few
TGTGCCAGCAGTCGGGGGGGGCCCACCGAAAAACTGTTTTTT
CASSRGGPTEKLFF
>TRBD2|TRBV7-2|TRBJ2-1|few
TGTGCCAGCAGCTTAGAGTTTAGCGGGTATGAGCAGTTCTTC
CASSLEFSGYEQFF
>TRBD2|TRBV30|TRBJ2-2|NA
TGTGCCTGGAAGGGACTAGCGGCGAACACCGGGGAGCTGTTTTTT
CAWKGLAANTGELFF
>NA|TRBV6-5|TRBJ2-3|NA
TGTGCCAGCAGCCCTCGGCAGGTAGATACGCAGTATTTT
CASSPRQVDTQYF
>NA|TRBV29-1|TRBJ1-4|NA
TGCAGCGTTACGCGCCGACAGGACCCCAATGAAAAACTGTTTTTT
CSVTRRQDPNEKLFF
>NA|TRBV5-5|TRBJ2-1|few
TGTGCCAGCAGCGCGGAGCAGGGCAGACCCAATGAGCAGTTCTTC
CASSAEQGRPNEQFF
>NA|TRBV7-2|TRBJ1-1|many
TGTGCCAGCAGCTTAGAAGTGGTTGGGATCGCTGAAGCTTTCTTT
CASSLEVVGIAEAFF
>NA|TRBV6-1|TRBJ2-7|few
TGTGCCAGCAGTGAAGAGGGGGGCGCAATCTACGAGCAGTACTTC
CASSEEGGAIYEQYF
>NA|TRBV4-3|TRBJ1-2|few
TGCGCCAGCAGCCAAGAATATCGGGACTATGGCTACACCTTC
CASSQEYRDYGYTF
>TRBD2|TRBV4-2|TRBJ2-1|NA
TGTGCCAGCAGCCAAGAGCCTAGCGGGCCCTACAATGAGCAGTTCTTC
CASSQEPSGPYNEQFF
>NA|TRBV7-2|TRBJ1-5|NA
TGTGCCAGCAGCTTCATGGAGGATCAGCCCCAGCATTTT
CASSFMEDQPQHF
>TRBD2|TRBV3-1|TRBJ2-7|few
TGTGCCAGCAGCCAAGTAGCGGGAGTGGCCTACGAGCAGTACTTC
CASSQVAGVAYEQYF
>TRBD1|TRBV27|TRBJ2-5|many
TGTGCCAGCGGACGGGACAGGGGTATTGAGACCCAGTACTTC
CASGRDRGIETQYF
>NA|TRBV5-6|TRBJ2-3|few
TGTGCCAGCAACTTACAGGGCCCGACTGAGACGCAGTATTTT
CASNLQGPTETQYF
>NA|TRBV6-6|TRBJ1-1|NA
TGTGCCACCGGGGGAACGGGACGGGTGAGGGCTGAAGCTTTCTTT
CATGGTGRVRAEAFF
>TRBD1|TRBV14|TRBJ2-1|few
TGTGCCAGCAGCGGGACAGGGGGCGCGGGTGAGCAGTTCTTC
CASSGTGGAGEQFF
>TRBD1|TRBV5-1|TRBJ1-4|many
TGTGCCAGCAGCTTGGGACAGGGAGGCGAAAAACTGTTTTTT
CASSLGQGGEKLFF
>NA|TRBV6-2/TRBV6-3|TRBJ2-1|NA
TGTGCCAGCAGTTCCGGGCCCTCTCAAAGGGGGGAGCAGTTCTTC
CASSSGPSQRGEQFF
>NA|TRBV5-1|TRBJ2-1|NA
TGCGCCAGCAGGCGCCGAATAGAATGGGATGAACAAGGGATTGACTACAATGAGCAGTTCTTC
CASRRRIEWDEQGIDYNEQFF
>NA|TRBV6-5|TRBJ1-2|few
TGTGCCAGCAGTTACGCCAGGGGAGCTAACTATGGCTACACCTTC
CASSYARGANYGYTF
>TRBD1|TRBV6-2/TRBV6-3|TRBJ2-4|NA
TGTGCCAGCAGACGAACCGGGACAGGGAATTCAGTCTCGTACTTC
CASRRTGTGNSVSYF
>TRBD2|TRBV12-3/TRBV12-4|TRBJ2-1|NA
TGTGCCACTTGGGAGGGCGTATCCTACAATGAGCAGTTCTTC
CATWEGVSYNEQFF
>TRBD2|TRBV12-3/TRBV12-4|TRBJ2-1|few
TGTGCCAGCAGTCATCCACTAGCGGGAGCTCTCAATGAGCAGTTCTTC
CASSHPLAGALNEQFF
>NA|TRBV7-3|TRBJ2-1|few
TGTGCCAGCAGCCCCCCTGGCGGGGGCCCGAGGGGTGAGCAGTTCTTC
CASSPPGGGPRGEQFF
>NA|TRBV2|TRBJ2-7|NA
TGTGCCAGCAGCCCATCATTGGATATCAGGAAGTACTTC
CASSPSLDIRKYF
>NA|TRBV13|TRBJ2-3|few
TGTGCCAGCAGGATTGAGGGAGATACGCAGTATTTT
CASRIEGDTQYF
>TRBD1|TRBV27|TRBJ2-7|few
TGTGCCAGCGGCAACTCGGACAGGGCGGGCGAGCAGTACTTC
CASGNSDRAGEQYF
>TRBD2|TRBV5-1|TRBJ2-1|many
TGCGCCAGCAGTCGAGAAGCGGGGGGCCCCTCCTACAATGAGCAGTTCTTC
CASSREAGGPSYNEQFF
>NA|TRBV12-3/TRBV12-4|TRBJ1-5|few
TGTGCCAGCACCCCCCCTAGCCAGGGTCCCGGGCAGCCCCAGCATTTT
CASTPPSQGPGQPQHF
>NA|TRBV6-5|TRBJ1-1|few
TGTGCCAGCAATAACGGGGGGTTGTCCACTGAAGCTTTCTTT
CASNNGGLSTEAFF
>NA|TRBV10-3|TRBJ2-1|NA
TGTGCCATCAGTGGAGGGCCGGGGGATGAGCAGTTCTTC
CAISGGPGDEQFF